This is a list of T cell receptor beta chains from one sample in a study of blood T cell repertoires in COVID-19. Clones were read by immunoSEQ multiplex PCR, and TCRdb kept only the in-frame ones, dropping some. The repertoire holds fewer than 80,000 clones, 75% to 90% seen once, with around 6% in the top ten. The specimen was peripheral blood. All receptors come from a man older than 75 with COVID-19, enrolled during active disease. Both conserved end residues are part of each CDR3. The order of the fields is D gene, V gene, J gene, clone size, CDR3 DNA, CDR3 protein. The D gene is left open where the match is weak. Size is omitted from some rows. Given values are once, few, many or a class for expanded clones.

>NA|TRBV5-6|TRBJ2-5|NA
TGTGCCAGCAGCTTGTGGCAAACAGGGAGCGAGACCCAGTACTTC
CASSLWQTGSETQYF
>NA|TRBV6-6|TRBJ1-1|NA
TGTGCCAGCAGTTACCTGCAAGGAGGCACTGAAGCTTTCTTT
CASSYLQGGTEAFF
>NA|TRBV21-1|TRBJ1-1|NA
TGTGCCAGCACCGGGGACAGGGGAGGAAGGTCGAACACTGAAGCTTTCTTT
CASTGDRGGRSNTEAFF
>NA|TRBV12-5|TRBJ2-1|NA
TGTGCTAGTGGTTTGGATGGACAGAACAATGAGCAGTTCTTC
CASGLDGQNNEQFF
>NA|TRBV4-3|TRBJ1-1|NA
TGCGCCAGCAGCCACGATAAGACAGCCTCTAACACTGAAGCTTTCTTT
CASSHDKTASNTEAFF
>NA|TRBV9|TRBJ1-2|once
TGTGCCAGCAGCGTAGATCCAGGAGGCTATGGCTACACCTTC
CASSVDPGGYGYTF
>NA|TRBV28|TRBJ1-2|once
TGTGCCAGCAGTTTGAGCGATGGCTACACCTTC
CASSLSDGYTF
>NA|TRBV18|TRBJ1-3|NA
TGTGCCAGCTCACCTTCAGGGTCCTCTGGAAACACCATATATTTT
CASSPSGSSGNTIYF
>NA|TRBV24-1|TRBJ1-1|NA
TGTGCCACCAGAGTCAGCGCGAACACTGAAGCTTTCTTT
CATRVSANTEAFF
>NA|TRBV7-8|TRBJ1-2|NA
TGTGCCAGCAGCGGTAAAGAGGCTTCGTCCGTCTATGGCTACACCTTC
CASSGKEASSVYGYTF
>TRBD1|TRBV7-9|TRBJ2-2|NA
TGTGCCAGCACCGGACAGGGCGTTGCCGGGGAGCTGTTTTTT
CASTGQGVAGELFF
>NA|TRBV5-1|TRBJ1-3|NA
TGCGCCAGCAGCCCCGGCGGGGTAGGGTCGGGAAACACCATATATTTT
CASSPGGVGSGNTIYF
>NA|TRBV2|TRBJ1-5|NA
TGTGCCAGCAGTGAACGACTTGGCTCGGGGGATCCCCAGCATTTT
CASSERLGSGDPQHF
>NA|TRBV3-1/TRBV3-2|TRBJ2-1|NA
TGTGCCAGCAGATCGGGGAATGAGCAGTTCTTC
CASRSGNEQFF
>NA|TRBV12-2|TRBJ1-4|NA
TGTGCAAGTCGCTCCGGACAGGGGGAATCGGGTGAAAAACTGTTTTTT
CASRSGQGESGEKLFF
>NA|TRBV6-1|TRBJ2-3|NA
TGTGCCAGCAGTGAATTGGGCGGGGGCACAGATACGCAGTATTTT
CASSELGGGTDTQYF
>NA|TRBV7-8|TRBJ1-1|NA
TGTGCCAGCAGCTTAGCGAGGTACCCGAACACTGAAGCTTTCTTT
CASSLARYPNTEAFF
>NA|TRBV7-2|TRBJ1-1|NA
TGTGCCAGCAGATCAGAGCAGGGAACCCAAGCTTTCTTT
CASRSEQGTQAFF
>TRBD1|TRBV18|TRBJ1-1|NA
TGTGCCAGCTCTAAAGACAGGGCCCCTGAAGCTTTCTTT
CASSKDRAPEAFF
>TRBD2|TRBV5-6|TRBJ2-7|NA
TGTGCCAGCAGCTCCTGGGGTAGCGGGGGCTACGAGCAGTACTTC
CASSSWGSGGYEQYF
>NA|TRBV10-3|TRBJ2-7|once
TGTGCCATCAGTGAACCCCAGGGGAAGCACTACGAGCAGTACTTC
CAISEPQGKHYEQYF
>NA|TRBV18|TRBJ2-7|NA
TGTGCCAGCTCACCACCGGGGCAGTTGTACGAGCAGTACTTC
CASSPPGQLYEQYF
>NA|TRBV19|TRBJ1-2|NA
TGTGCCAGTAGAGGACAAGGGATGACTCTATATGGCTACACCTTC
CASRGQGMTLYGYTF
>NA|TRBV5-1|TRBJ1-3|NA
TGCGCCAGCAGCTCAGGGACTGGAAACACCATATATTTT
CASSSGTGNTIYF
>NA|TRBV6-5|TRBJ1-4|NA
TGTGCCAGCAGTCCGGGGGTGGCAGGGAACGAAAAACTGTTTTTT
CASSPGVAGNEKLFF
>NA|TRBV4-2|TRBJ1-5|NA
TGTGCCAGCAGCCCTCAGGGCGGCGATAGCAATCAGCCCCAGCATTTT
CASSPQGGDSNQPQHF
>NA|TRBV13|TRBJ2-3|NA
TGTGCCAGCAGCTCCCGTCAATGGAGGGATACGCAGTATTTT
CASSSRQWRDTQYF
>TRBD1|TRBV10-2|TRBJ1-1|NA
TGCGCCAGCAGGGACAGGACCTTCATGAACACTGAAGCTTTCTTT
CASRDRTFMNTEAFF
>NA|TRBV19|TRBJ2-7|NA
TGTGCCAGTAGTACTGATGATAGCTACGAGCAGTACTTC
CASSTDDSYEQYF
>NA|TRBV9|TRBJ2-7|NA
TGTGCCAGCAGCGCGGGTGTGCAGGGGTCTCCTATCGAGCAGTACTTC
CASSAGVQGSPIEQYF
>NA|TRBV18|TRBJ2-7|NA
TGTGCCAGCTCACCTCAGACCTACGAGCAGTACTTC
CASSPQTYEQYF
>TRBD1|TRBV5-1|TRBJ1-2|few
TGCGCCAGCAGCCCGGGACAGGGATACGGCTACACCTTC
CASSPGQGYGYTF
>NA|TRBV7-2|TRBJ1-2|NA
TGTGCCAGCAGCTTAGAACAGGGAGGGCTCCACTATGGCTACACCTTC
CASSLEQGGLHYGYTF
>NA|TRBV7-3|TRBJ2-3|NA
TGTGCCAGCAGCTCGGGCAAGGGGGTAGGGTCAGATACGCAGTATTTT
CASSSGKGVGSDTQYF
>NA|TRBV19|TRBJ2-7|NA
TGTGCCAGTAGTATACAGGGTATGACCGAGCAGTACTTC
CASSIQGMTEQYF
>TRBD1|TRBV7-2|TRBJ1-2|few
TGTGCCAGCAGCTCGGAACGGGACAGGGGGCTCTATGGCTACACCTTC
CASSSERDRGLYGYTF
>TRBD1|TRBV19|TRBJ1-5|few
TGTGCCAGTAGTATAGACGCGACCTATGGACAGGTAGGCGGCAATCAGCCCCAGCATTTT
CASSIDATYGQVGGNQPQHF
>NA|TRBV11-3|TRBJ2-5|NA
TGTGCCAGCAGCTCAGACTCGTCTCGAGGGACCCAGTACTTC
CASSSDSSRGTQYF
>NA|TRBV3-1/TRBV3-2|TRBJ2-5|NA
TGTGCCAGCAGCCAAGGTACAGGGAATCAAGAGACCCAGTACTTC
CASSQGTGNQETQYF
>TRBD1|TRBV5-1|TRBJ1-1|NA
TGCGCCAGCAGCCCCGGACAGGCGGGTGAAGCTTTCTTT
CASSPGQAGEAFF
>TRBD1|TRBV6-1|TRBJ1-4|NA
TGTGCCAGCAGTACCGGGACAGTTAATGAAAAACTGTTTTTT
CASSTGTVNEKLFF
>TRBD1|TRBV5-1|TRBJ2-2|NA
TGCGCCAGCAGCTTGGGGGGGACAGATGTCACCGGGGAGCTGTTTTTT
CASSLGGTDVTGELFF